The next 28 T cell receptor beta chains were all read from a single sample in a study of blood T cell repertoires in COVID-19. Produced via immunoSEQ multiplex PCR; TCRdb's table is partial and in-frame only. The table includes 170,000 or so clones, around nine tenths detected once. Sequenced input: peripheral blood. Every receptor here comes from a woman under 30 who had recovered from COVID-19.

The genes are TRBV3-1 (or the pseudogene TRBV3-2) and TRBJ1-4; perhaps TRBD1 as D (5 bases). Trimming left V 4 bases short and J 8 bases short, with 20 bases between. CDR1 is LGHDT and CDR2 is YNNKEL in the germline V gene (reference sequence). The CDR3 sequence is 16 residues long. CDR3 sequence (DNA): TGTGCCAGCAGCCGTCCGGACCCATTCCGGGGGGAAAAACTGTTTTTT. Its translation: CASSRPDPFRGEKLFF.

The V and J genes are TRBV5-6 and TRBJ2-1; TRBD1 might be the D (6 bases). V lost 4 bases to trimming and J lost 0 bases, with 14 bases between them. The CDR3 is 16 amino acids. Germline V gives CDR1 SGHDT, CDR2 YYEEEE. This CDR3 is CASSRLDSSSYNEQFF. The DNA of the CDR3 is TGTGCCAGCAGCCGGCTGGACAGCAGCTCCTACAATGAGCAGTTCTTC.

The J gene is TRBJ1-6, the V gene TRBV13; TRBD1 might be the D (5 bases). V was clipped by 5 bases and J by 9 bases, with 11 bases between them. The germline gives CDR1 PRHDT, CDR2 FYEKMQ (reference sequence). This CDR3 is 13 amino acids long. This CDR3 is CASSPSRGSPLHF. The CDR3 DNA reads as TGTGCCAGCAGCCCCAGTAGGGGTTCACCCCTCCACTTT.

The chain couples TRBV6-6 to TRBJ2-3; maybe TRBD1 (5 bases). This CDR3 is built from 13 residues. Per the germline V gene, CDR1 is MNHNY and CDR2 is SVGAGI (reference sequence). V shed 8 bases and J shed 2 bases, with 11 bases lying between them. DNA of the CDR3: TGTGCCAGCGGGTCAGGGCCCACAGATACGCAGTATTTT. Translation: CASGSGPTDTQYF.

The rearrangement uses TRBV5-1 and TRBJ1-3; 7 bases line up with TRBD1. Looked up from germline, CDR1 is SGHRS and CDR2 is YFSETQ. Trimming removed 2 bases from V and 0 bases from J; junction bases left unmatched: 5. The CDR3 is 16 residues long. CDR3 nucleotides: TGCGCCAGCAGCTTAGGGACAGCCTACTCTGGAAACACCATATATTTT. Its protein is CASSLGTAYSGNTIYF.

The chain links TRBV2 to TRBJ1-2, with 7 bases aligning to TRBD1. Germline trimming cut 4 bases from V and 2 bases from J; bases unmatched to any gene: 4. The CDR3 length is 14 residues. Germline V gene sequence: CDR1 SNHLY, CDR2 FYNNEI. In DNA, the CDR3 is TGTGCCAGCAGTGCAGACAGGGAGAACTATGGCTACACCTTC. Translated, it gives CASSADRENYGYTF.

The chain has TRBV6-2 or TRBV6-3 and TRBJ1-5; D possibly corresponds to TRBD1 (6 bases). CDR1 MNHEY and CDR2 SVGEGT come from the germline V gene. V was trimmed by 5 bases and J by 6 bases, leaving 14 bases between them. The CDR3 has 14 amino acids. The CDR3 loop is CASSLGGPVQPQHF. The CDR3 nucleotides are TGTGCCAGCAGTCTCGGGGGGCCCGTTCAGCCCCAGCATTTT.

This clone was detected once. The J gene is TRBJ2-7, the V gene TRBV5-4; 13 bases agree with TRBD2. J was trimmed by 5 bases and V by 2 bases; bases with no gene match: 4. Germline CDR1 and CDR2: SGHNT and YYREEE (reference sequence). CDR3 length: 15 residues. As DNA, the CDR3 is TGTGCCAGCAGCTTCGGACTAGCGGGGGAGGACGAGCAGTACGTC. It is translated as CASSFGLAGEDEQYV.

The rearrangement links TRBV13 to TRBJ2-1; D gene ambiguous. Per germline, CDR1 PRHDT and CDR2 FYEKMQ (reference sequence). Deletions cut 1 base from V and 6 bases from J, with 10 bases between. This CDR3 spans 14 amino acids. CDR3 sequence reads: CASSLVLTSNEQFF. Here the CDR3 DNA reads TGTGCCAGCAGCTTAGTTCTTACGAGCAATGAGCAGTTCTTC.

The rearrangement joins TRBV5-6 to TRBJ2-7, with D possibly TRBD1 on 6 matching bases. Trimming took off 0 bases at V and 1 base at J, with 14 bases between the two ends. This CDR3 is 16 amino acids long. Per the germline V gene, CDR1 is SGHDT and CDR2 is YYEEEE. This chain's CDR3 is CASSLAIKRGSYEQYF. The CDR3 DNA sequence: TGTGCCAGCAGCTTGGCCATTAAGAGGGGGTCCTACGAGCAGTACTTC.

The chain combines TRBV24-1 with TRBJ1-4, with 8 bases matching TRBD1. The CDR3 has 15 amino acids. V dropped 3 bases and J dropped 7; count of bases not matched to a gene: 6. Germline CDR1 reads KGHDR; CDR2 reads SFDVKD. The DNA for the CDR3 is TGTGCCACCAGTGATCCGACAGGGGATCGTGAAAAACTGTTTTTT. This sequence encodes CATSDPTGDREKLFF.

The V and J genes are TRBV5-6 and TRBJ2-3, with 9 bases identical to TRBD2. V shed 1 base and J 4 bases; nucleotides not matched to a gene: 10. Germline assignment: CDR1 SGHDT and CDR2 YYEEEE. This CDR3 is 17 amino acids long. DNA of the CDR3: TGTGCCAGCAGCTTGCCGGGGCCTAGCGGGACGCCAGATACGCAGTATTTT. Protein product: CASSLPGPSGTPDTQYF. Supplemented by reference TRBV5-6 and TRBJ2-3, the full variable domain reads DAGVTQSPTHLIKTRGQQVTLRCSPKSGHDTVSWYQQALGQGPQFIFQYYEEEERQRGNFPDRFSGHQFPNYSSELNVNALLLGDSALYLCASSLPGPSGTPDTQYFGPGTRLTVL.

The V and J genes are TRBV6-5 and TRBJ2-7; TRBD1 matches at 9 bases. The V gene end was trimmed by 6 bases and the J gene end by 3 bases; junction bases not matched to a gene: 9. The CDR3 sequence is 15 residues long. Germline CDR1 MNHEY, CDR2 SVGAGI. Here the CDR3 DNA reads TGTGCCAGCAGGCAAACAGGGGGCTCCCACTACGAGCAGTACTTC. This codes for CASRQTGGSHYEQYF.

CDR3 sequence reads: CSVEGRGRSFIGYTF. CDR3 nucleotides: TGCAGCGTTGAAGGGCGGGGGCGGTCTTTCATCGGCTACACCTTC. The chain links TRBV29-1 to TRBJ1-2, with D possibly matching TRBD1 (6 bases). The CDR3 length is 15 residues. Germline CDR1 is SQVTM and CDR2 is ANQGSEA. Trimming took 1 base from V and 8 from J, leaving 20 bases between them. The full variable domain, in which reference TRBV29-1 and TRBJ1-2 provide the parts outside the CDR3, is SAVISQKPSRDICQRGTSLTIQCQVDSQVTMMFWYRQQPGQSLTLIATANQGSEATYESGFVIDKFPISRPNLTFSTLTVSNMSPEDSSIYLCSVEGRGRSFIGYTFGSGTRLTVV.

The chain is built from TRBV6-1 and TRBJ2-3, with 11 positions matching TRBD2. The CDR3 has 16 residues. J was trimmed by 3 bases and V by 4 bases; bases with no gene match: 6. Per the germline V gene, CDR1 is MNHNS and CDR2 is SASEGT. CDR3 sequence reads: CASSVSGRGGTDTQYF. CDR3 coding DNA: TGTGCCAGCAGTGTTAGCGGGAGGGGTGGGACAGATACGCAGTATTTT.

The V gene is TRBV6-5, the J gene TRBJ2-1; 9 bases are shared with TRBD1. The germline gives CDR1 MNHEY, CDR2 SVGAGI. This CDR3 is built from 15 residues. Trimming cost V 6 bases and J 0 bases; bases outside gene matches: 3. The CDR3 region is CASRGGQGSYNEQFF. CDR3 in DNA: TGTGCCAGCAGGGGGGGACAGGGCTCCTACAATGAGCAGTTCTTC.

V usage is TRBV9 and J usage is TRBJ1-3; possibly TRBD1 for D (6 bases). Trimming took 4 bases from V and 3 from J, leaving 14 bases between them. Germline V gene data show CDR1 as SGDLS and CDR2 as YYNGEE. The CDR3 is 15 amino acids. As DNA, the CDR3 is TGTGCCAGCAGCAAGTGGGGGGGCTTTGGAAACACCATATATTTT. Protein sequence: CASSKWGGFGNTIYF.

The V gene is TRBV27, the J gene TRBJ1-5, with 7 bases that match TRBD1. The J segment lost 3 bases and the V segment lost 5 bases, leaving 10 bases of the junction unmatched. CDR1 MNHEY and CDR2 SMNVEV come from the germline V gene (reference sequence). This CDR3 contains 16 residues. The CDR3 protein is CASSDLGDRPNQPQHF. Here the CDR3 DNA reads TGTGCCAGCAGTGATTTAGGGGACAGACCCAATCAGCCCCAGCATTTT.

The chain links TRBV6-5 to TRBJ2-3; D gene ambiguous. The CDR3 length is 15 residues. CDR1 and CDR2 (germline): MNHEY, SVGAGI. The V end was cut by 2 bases, the J end by 0 bases, with 9 bases between. As DNA, the CDR3 is TGTGCCAGCAGTTACACCTCTAGTAGCACAGATACGCAGTATTTT. Its translation is CASSYTSSSTDTQYF.

J is TRBJ1-6 and V is TRBV15; a possible D gene is TRBD1 (5 bases). CDR1 is LNHNV, CDR2 YYDKDF, per germline (reference sequence). CDR3 length: 14 amino acids. With 0 bases removed from V and 9 bases from J, the gap between germline ends came to 9 bases. This CDR3 is CATSRESRASPLHF. For the CDR3, the DNA is TGTGCCACCAGCAGAGAGAGCAGGGCTTCACCCCTCCACTTT.

The chain couples TRBV11-2 to TRBJ1-1; D ambiguous. Germline assignment: CDR1 SGHAT and CDR2 FQNNGV. The CDR3 is 13 amino acids. Trimming took 5 bases from V and 11 from J, leaving 18 bases between them. The chain's CDR3 is CASSPQPWASAFF. The DNA of the CDR3 is TGTGCCAGCAGCCCCCAACCGTGGGCCTCGGCTTTCTTT. Drawing the rest from reference TRBV11-2 and TRBJ1-1, the complete variable domain is EAGVAQSPRYKIIEKRQSVAFWCNPISGHATLYWYQQILGQGPKLLIQFQNNGVVDDSQLPKDRFSAERLKGVDSTLKIQPAKLEDSAVYLCASSPQPWASAFFGQGTRLTVV.

This clone was counted once. The rearrangement uses TRBV11-3 and TRBJ2-5, with unresolved D. The V and J ends lost 5 bases and 4 bases respectively, with 5 bases between them. In germline, CDR1 is SGHNT, CDR2 YENEEA. The CDR3 is 11 amino acids. In DNA, the CDR3 is TGTGCCAGCAGCCGAGGAGAGACCCAGTACTTC. It encodes CASSRGETQYF.

This chain uses TRBV7-2 with TRBJ1-2; D ambiguous. The ends were cut back, 6 bases at V and 0 bases at J, with 8 bases in the middle. The CDR3 loop spans 13 amino acids. The germline V gene has CDR1 SGHTA and CDR2 FQGNSA. CDR3: CASRATTNYGYTF. CDR3 DNA: TGTGCCAGCAGAGCTACGACTAACTATGGCTACACCTTC. Using reference TRBV7-2 and TRBJ1-2 for the parts outside the CDR3, the full variable domain is GAGVSQSPSNKVTEKGKDVELRCDPISGHTALYWYRQSLGQGLEFLIYFQGNSAPDKSGLPSDRFSAERTGGSVSTLTIQRTQQEDSAVYLCASRATTNYGYTFGSGTRLTVV.

V gene TRBV9 combines with J gene TRBJ2-1; 10 bases map to TRBD1. V lost 3 bases to trimming and J lost 4 bases; unmatched junction nucleotides: 10. Germline V gene data show CDR1 as SGDLS and CDR2 as YYNGEE. The CDR3 totals 17 residues. The CDR3 DNA follows: TGTGCCAGCAGCGCCAACCCCGGGACAGGGGAGTACAATGAGCAGTTCTTC. This gives the protein CASSANPGTGEYNEQFF.

The chain carries TRBV27 and TRBJ1-2, with D uncertain. CDR1 MNHEY and CDR2 SMNVEV come from the germline V gene (reference sequence). The length of the CDR3 is 14 residues. Trimming cost V 4 bases and J 3 bases, with 12 bases left between them. CDR3 nucleotide sequence: TGTGCCAGCAGTTCGCAAGGAGCGCACTATGGCTACACCTTC. Amino acid sequence: CASSSQGAHYGYTF.

The chain combines TRBV20-1 with TRBJ2-3; TRBD2 is a possible D gene (6 bases). V dropped 3 bases and J dropped 0 bases, with 10 bases sitting between them. The CDR3 has 14 residues. Looked up from germline, CDR1 is DFQATT and CDR2 is SNEGSKA (reference sequence). The CDR3 DNA reads as TGCAGTGCTAGTCGGGCGGGAAGCACAGATACGCAGTATTTT. Translating it yields CSASRAGSTDTQYF.

The V call is TRBV18, the J call TRBJ1-4; D call uncertain. Germline assignment: CDR1 KGHSH and CDR2 LQKENI. V was cut by 1 base and J by 0 bases, with 6 bases left in between. CDR3 length equals 15 residues. The DNA for the CDR3 is TGTGCCAGCTCACCACAACGGGCAACTAATGAAAAACTGTTTTTT. Its translation: CASSPQRATNEKLFF. Complete variable domain (other parts from reference TRBV18 and TRBJ1-4): NAGVMQNPRHLVRRRGQEARLRCSPMKGHSHVYWYRQLPEEGLKFMVYLQKENIIDESGMPKERFSAEFPKEGPSILRIQQVVRGDSAAYFCASSPQRATNEKLFFGSGTQLSVL.

This chain uses TRBV9 with TRBJ2-2, with D uncertain. Germline CDR1 is SGDLS and CDR2 is YYNGEE. With 4 bases removed from V and 7 bases from J, the gap between germline ends came to 11 bases. The CDR3 length is 13 residues. CDR3: CASSSGLGGELFF. The CDR3 DNA reads as TGTGCCAGCAGCTCGGGTTTGGGCGGGGAGCTGTTTTTT.